The 9 T cell receptor beta chains below come from one sample, sequenced in a study of CD8 T cells in ankylosing spondylitis. TCRdb passed the 5' RACE reads through MiXCR, listing each CDR3 protein once. The table lists 200,000 to 250,000 distinct CDR3 sequences, about 10% of them singletons. What was sequenced was blood, either unsorted or a sorted T cell fraction (not recorded which). The source is a male donor with ankylosing spondylitis or in good health (not recorded which).

This clonotype was picked up many times. This sequence joins TRBV20-1 and TRBJ1-1; weak D call: TRBD1 (6 bases). The CDR3 covers 13 residues. V lost 5 bases and J 5 bases, leaving 15 bases between the germline ends. The germline V gene has CDR1 DFQATT and CDR2 SNEGSKA (reference sequence). The CDR3 protein is CSAQGPGGTEAFF. In nucleotides, the CDR3 is TGCAGTGCTCAGGGGCCGGGAGGGACTGAAGCTTTCTTT.

This rearrangement joins TRBV6-1 to TRBJ1-1; 7 bases are shared with TRBD1. CDR1 is MNHNS, CDR2 SASEGT, per germline. This CDR3 has 15 amino acids. Trimming at V came to 2 bases and at J to 4 bases, leaving 7 bases not matched to a gene. The chain's CDR3 is CASSEPGTALTEAFF. CDR3 DNA sequence: TGTGCCAGCAGTGAACCCGGGACAGCCCTCACTGAAGCTTTCTTT.

The genes are TRBV29-1 and TRBJ1-2; TRBD1 is a possible D gene (6 bases). Germline V gives CDR1 SQVTM, CDR2 ANQGSEA. The CDR3 spans 13 residues. Trimming shortened V by 5 bases and J by 4 bases, and 14 bases separated the two germline ends. The CDR3 is CSVTSTGRYGYTF. The CDR3 nucleotides read TGCAGCGTTACGTCGACAGGCCGCTATGGCTACACCTTC. Combining the CDR3 with reference TRBV29-1 and TRBJ1-2 gives the whole variable domain SAVISQKPSRDICQRGTSLTIQCQVDSQVTMMFWYRQQPGQSLTLIATANQGSEATYESGFVIDKFPISRPNLTFSTLTVSNMSPEDSSIYLCSVTSTGRYGYTFGSGTRLTVV.

This clonotype was counted only a few times. This sequence joins TRBV20-1 and TRBJ2-3; 7 nucleotides line up with TRBD2. CDR1 is DFQATT and CDR2 is SNEGSKA in the germline V gene (reference sequence). The length of the CDR3 is 17 residues. Losses at the gene ends were 4 bases for V and 5 bases for J; bases not matched to a gene: 18. CDR3 sequence (DNA): TGCAGTGCTATACCCTTATTCGGGGACTATCCGCAAGATACGCAGTATTTT. It translates to CSAIPLFGDYPQDTQYF.

This clonotype was seen a few times. The chain recombines TRBV24-1 with TRBJ2-7; TRBD1 is a possible D gene (5 bases). Germline CDR1 and CDR2: KGHDR and SFDVKD. The ends were cut back, 4 bases at V and 7 bases at J, with 13 bases in the middle. This CDR3 region has 13 residues. Here the CDR3 DNA reads TGTGCCACCAGTGACAGGGCGCTCGGGGAGCAGTACTTC. This sequence encodes CATSDRALGEQYF.

This clonotype was found many times. The junction shows a germline mismatch at one end, possibly a read error. CDR3 bases: TGTGCCAGCAGTTTAGGAGGGCCTAGCACAGATACGCAGTATTTT. It codes for CASSLGGPSTDTQYF. V and J are TRBV7-2 and TRBJ2-3, with a tentative D call TRBD2 (6 bases). The length of the CDR3 is 15 residues. Germline V gene sequence: CDR1 SGHTA, CDR2 FQGNSA. The whole variable domain, filled in from reference TRBV7-2 and TRBJ2-3, reads GAGVSQSPSNKVTEKGKDVELRCDPISGHTALYWYRQSLGQGLEFLIYFQGNSAPDKSGLPSDRFSAERTGGSVSTLTIQRTQQEDSAVYLCASSLGGPSTDTQYFGPGTRLTVL.

This clonotype was seen at least ten times. The chain combines TRBV12-3 or TRBV12-4 with TRBJ1-2; tentative D call: TRBD1 (6 bases). V gave up 7 bases and J gave up 2 bases, with 11 bases separating them. This CDR3 region has 13 residues. The CDR3 sequence: CASNPGHNYGYTF. In DNA, the CDR3 is TGTGCCAGCAATCCGGGACACAACTATGGCTACACCTTC.

The chain has TRBV28 and TRBJ2-3, with 9 bases lining up with TRBD2. Germline CDR1 and CDR2: MDHEN and SYDVKM. V lost 3 bases and J lost 1; bases outside the gene matches: 11. The CDR3 spans 18 residues. The CDR3 bases are TGTGCCAGCAGTTTCCCCCGGCGGGGGGGCGGGGGCACAGATACGCAGTATTTT. Translated: CASSFPRRGGGGTDTQYF.

The gene calls are TRBV5-1 and TRBJ1-1, with 8 bases that match TRBD1. Germline V gene sequence: CDR1 SGHRS, CDR2 YFSETQ. The CDR3 extends over 19 amino acids. V was clipped by 5 bases and J by 0 bases; unmatched bases: 18. CDR3 in DNA: TGCGCCAGCAGACCCCCTATTCAGGGGGCCGATTCCATGAACACTGAAGCTTTCTTT. The encoded protein is CASRPPIQGADSMNTEAFF.